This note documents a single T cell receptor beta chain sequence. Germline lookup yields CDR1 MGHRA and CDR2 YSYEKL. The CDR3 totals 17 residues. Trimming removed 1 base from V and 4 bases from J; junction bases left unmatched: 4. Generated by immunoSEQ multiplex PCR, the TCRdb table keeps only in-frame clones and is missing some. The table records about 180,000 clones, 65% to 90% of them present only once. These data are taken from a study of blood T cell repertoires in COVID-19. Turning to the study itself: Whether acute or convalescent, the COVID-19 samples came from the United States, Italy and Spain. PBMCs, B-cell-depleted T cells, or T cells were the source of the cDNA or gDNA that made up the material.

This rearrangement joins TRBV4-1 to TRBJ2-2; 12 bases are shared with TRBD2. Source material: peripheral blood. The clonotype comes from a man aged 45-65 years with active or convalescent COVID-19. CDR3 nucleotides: TGCGCCAGCAGCCAAGGGACTAGCGGGGTTGGCACCGGGGAGCTGTTTTTT. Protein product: CASSQGTSGVGTGELFF.